This T cell receptor (beta chain) was sequenced in a study of T cell repertoires in cytomegalovirus infection. Across the study: The authors relied on CMV epitopes, both recently identified HLA-C-restricted and well-studied HLA-B-restricted. In public TCR beta signatures, there were indications of both CMV infection and matching HLA type.

CDR1 and CDR2 (germline): LNHDA, SQIVND (reference sequence). The CDR3 has 13 residues. Trimming cost V 6 bases and J 6 bases, with 13 bases left between them. With regard to this clonotype: The antigen is undetermined.

Study conclusions and caveats: There were HLA-C-restricted CMV-specific TCR beta clonotypes dominating the ex vivo response. Public TCR beta family frequency separated CMV-and-HLA carriers, including in an independent cohort.

TCRdb reprocessed the reads with MiXCR, giving one entry per CDR3 protein. The sample carries about 900,000 distinct CDR3 sequences, about a third recorded once. The J gene is TRBJ2-3, the V gene TRBV19; D unclear. The clonotype originates from a human donor in good health (CMV status not recorded). Some clones in this sample may be carry-over from other donors' samples. The sequenced sample was cultured CD8+ T cells from PBMCs, obtained from culture after CMV antigen stimulation. The CDR3 loop reads CASRSDESDTQYF. As DNA, the CDR3 is TGTGCCAGTAGATCGGACGAGTCCGATACGCAGTATTTT.